The 6 T cell receptor beta chains below come from one sample, sequenced in a study of human T cells and chemical hapten exposure. TCRdb reprocessed the RACE reads with MiXCR, giving one entry per CDR3 protein. The table lists 62,000 or so distinct CDR3 sequences, roughly 9.8% of them singletons, with about 5% in the top ten. Noted time point: pre-sensitization, week 0. Treatment here: therapeutic diphenylcyclopropenone sensitization with weekly scalp DPC. The sequences come from whole blood, collected in connection with sensitization to the hapten diphenylcyclopropenone (DPC). Receptors were obtained from a woman aged 50 to 65 with alopecia areata. Some clones in this sample may be carry-over from other donors' samples.

This chain links TRBV28 with TRBJ2-5, with D perhaps matching TRBD1 or TRBD2 (5 bases each). The length of the CDR3 is 16 residues. Germline-derived CDR1 and CDR2 are MDHEN and SYDVKM. Between the trimmed V and J ends, which lost 3 bases and 3 bases, there was a span of 17 bases. The CDR3 DNA is TGTGCCAGCAGTTTCTTCTCTGAGGGCAGGGAAGAGACCCAGTACTTC. Protein sequence: CASSFFSEGREETQYF.

This clonotype was detected ten times or more. The chain links TRBV10-3 to TRBJ1-5; 8 bases match TRBD1. Germline values: CDR1 ENHRY, CDR2 SYGVKD. With 10 bases clipped from V and 8 bases from J, the junction kept 13 bases outside the gene matches. The CDR3 is 14 residues long. The CDR3 region is CATSDRDRMEPQHF. CDR3 coding DNA: TGTGCCACCTCGGACAGGGACCGTATGGAGCCCCAGCATTTT.

This clonotype has just a few counts. A read error may be the cause here, since a much bigger clone is one base away. The chain employs TRBV14 and TRBJ2-1, with 7 bases aligning to TRBD2. Germline trimming cut 0 bases from V and 2 bases from J; bases unmatched to any gene: 16. CDR3 length equals 20 residues. Looked up from germline, CDR1 is SGHDN and CDR2 is FVKESK. In DNA form, the CDR3 reads TGTGCCAGCAGCCAAGATCCCGGACTAGTGGGAGGATTGCCCTACAATGAGCAGTTCTTC. Translation gives CASSQDPGLVGGLPYNEQFF.

This clonotype was counted ten times or more. The chain combines TRBV18 with TRBJ2-3, with D perhaps matching TRBD1 (5 bases). Germline CDR1 KGHSH, CDR2 LQKENI. V was shortened by 6 bases and J by 1 base, with 14 bases between the two germline ends. CDR3 length equals 15 residues. CDR3 residues: CASSPGQAGTDTQYF. CDR3 coding DNA: TGTGCCAGCTCCCCAGGGCAGGCAGGCACAGATACGCAGTATTTT.

This chain uses TRBV3-1 with TRBJ2-3; D gene uncertain. The V gene lost 6 bases and the J gene lost 11 bases, with 15 bases spanning the gap. The CDR3 consists of 12 residues. Per the germline V gene, CDR1 is LGHDT and CDR2 is YNNKEL (reference sequence). The CDR3 reads CASSPASTRQYF. CDR3 sequence (DNA): TGTGCCAGCAGTCCAGCGTCGACGAGGCAGTATTTT.

The table lists this clonotype with many counts. The chain is built from TRBV12-3 or TRBV12-4 and TRBJ1-2; TRBD1 might be the D (6 bases). The CDR3 sequence is 14 residues long. Deletions cut 5 bases from V and 4 bases from J, with 14 bases between. Here the CDR3 reads CASSLVGGFYGYTF. As DNA, the CDR3 is TGTGCCAGCAGTCTCGTCGGGGGCTTCTATGGCTACACCTTC.